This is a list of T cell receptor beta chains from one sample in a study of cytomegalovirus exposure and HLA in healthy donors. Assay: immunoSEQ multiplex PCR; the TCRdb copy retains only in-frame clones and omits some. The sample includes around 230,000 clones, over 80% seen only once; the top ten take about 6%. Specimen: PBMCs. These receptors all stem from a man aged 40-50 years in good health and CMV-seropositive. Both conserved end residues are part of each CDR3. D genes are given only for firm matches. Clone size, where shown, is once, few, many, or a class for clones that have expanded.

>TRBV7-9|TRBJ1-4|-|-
CASSLDTGNEKLFF
TGTGCCAGCAGCTTAGATACGGGTAATGAAAAACTGTTTTTT
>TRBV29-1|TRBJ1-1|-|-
CSVEATEAFF
TGCAGCGTTGAGGCTACTGAAGCTTTCTTT
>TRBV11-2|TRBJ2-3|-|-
CASSLTSSTDTQYF
TGTGCCAGCAGCTTAACATCTAGCACAGATACGCAGTATTTT
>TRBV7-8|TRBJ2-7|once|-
CASSLPRDSSSHEQYF
TGTGCCAGCAGCTTACCCCGGGACTCCTCATCCCACGAGCAGTACTTC
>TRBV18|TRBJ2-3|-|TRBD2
CASSPNPGLAGESDTQYF
TGTGCCAGCTCACCTAACCCCGGCCTAGCGGGAGAATCAGATACGCAGTATTTT
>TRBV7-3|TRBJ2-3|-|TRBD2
CASSSLGLAGGPSDTQYF
TGTGCCAGCAGCTCCCTGGGACTAGCGGGAGGGCCTTCGGATACGCAGTATTTT
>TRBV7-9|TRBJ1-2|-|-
CASSLSGEWSGYTF
TGTGCCAGCAGCTTATCAGGGGAATGGAGCGGCTACACCTTC
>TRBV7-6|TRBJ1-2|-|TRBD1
CASSSGTGYDYGYTF
TGTGCCAGCAGCTCCGGGACAGGGTATGACTATGGCTACACCTTC
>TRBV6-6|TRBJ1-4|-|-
CASSYFRQTNEKLFF
TGTGCCAGCAGTTACTTCAGGCAGACTAATGAAAAACTGTTTTTT
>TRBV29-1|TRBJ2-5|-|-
CSVEGLAGKGVGQETQYF
TGCAGCGTTGAGGGTTTGGCAGGCAAGGGGGTGGGCCAAGAGACCCAGTACTTC
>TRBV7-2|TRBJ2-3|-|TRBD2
CASSLDTAGVTDTQYF
TGTGCCAGCAGCTTAGACACAGCGGGAGTGACAGATACGCAGTATTTT
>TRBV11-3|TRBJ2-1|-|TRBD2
CASSFRTSDEQFF
TGTGCCAGCAGCTTCCGGACTAGCGATGAGCAGTTCTTC
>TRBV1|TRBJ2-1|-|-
CTSSQATGTSGNSEQFF
TGCACCAGCAGCCAAGCAACCGGGACTAGCGGGAATAGTGAGCAGTTCTTC
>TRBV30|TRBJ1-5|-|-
CAWSSGVHQPQHF
TGTGCCTGGAGCTCAGGGGTACATCAGCCCCAGCATTTT
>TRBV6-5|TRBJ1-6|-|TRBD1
CASTSGTVNSPLHF
TGTGCCAGCACCTCCGGGACAGTGAATTCACCCCTCCACTTT
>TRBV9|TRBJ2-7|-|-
CASSVAGVAHYEQYF
TGTGCCAGCAGCGTAGCGGGAGTTGCACATTACGAGCAGTACTTC
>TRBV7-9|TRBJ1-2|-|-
CASSLDRVTYGYTF
TGTGCCAGCAGCTTAGACAGGGTCACATATGGCTACACCTTC
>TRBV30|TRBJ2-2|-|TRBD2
CAWSVGLAGASGELFF
TGTGCCTGGAGTGTCGGACTAGCGGGAGCTTCCGGGGAGCTGTTTTTT
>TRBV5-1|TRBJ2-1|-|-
CASSLGSTYNEQFF
TGCGCCAGCAGCTTGGGGAGTACCTACAATGAGCAGTTCTTC
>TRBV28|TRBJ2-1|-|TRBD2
CASSLDPRLAGDYNEQFF
TGTGCCAGCAGTTTGGACCCTAGACTAGCGGGCGATTACAATGAGCAGTTCTTC
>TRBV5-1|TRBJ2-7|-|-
CASSLVTSYEQYF
TGCGCCAGCAGCTTGGTAACCAGCTACGAGCAGTACTTC
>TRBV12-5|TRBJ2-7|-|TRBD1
CASGRRRGTGNYEQYF
TGTGCTAGTGGCCGAAGGAGGGGGACAGGAAACTACGAGCAGTACTTC
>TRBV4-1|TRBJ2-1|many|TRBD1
CASSHLQGKGARKNEQFF
TGCGCCAGCAGCCACCTACAGGGTAAGGGGGCGCGGAAGAATGAGCAGTTCTTC
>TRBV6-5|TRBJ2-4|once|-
CASSHPGANIQYF
TGTGCCAGCAGTCACCCAGGGGCGAACATTCAGTACTTC
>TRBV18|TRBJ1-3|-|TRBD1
CASSPRGLDTIYF
TGTGCCAGCTCACCTAGGGGGCTTGACACCATATATTTT
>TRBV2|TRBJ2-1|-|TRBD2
CAGVVSGRDAEQFF
TGTGCCGGGGTCGTTAGCGGGAGGGACGCTGAGCAGTTCTTC
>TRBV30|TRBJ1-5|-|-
CAWSLGGQRNQPQHF
TGTGCCTGGAGCCTCGGTGGGCAGCGCAATCAGCCCCAGCATTTT
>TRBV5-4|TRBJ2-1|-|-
CASSYPDGSSYNEQFF
TGTGCCAGCAGCTACCCTGACGGGAGCTCCTACAATGAGCAGTTCTTC
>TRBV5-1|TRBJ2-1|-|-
CASSLAGGNEQFF
TGCGCCAGCAGCTTGGCAGGTGGGAATGAGCAGTTCTTC
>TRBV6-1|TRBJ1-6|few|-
CASSQTKNSPLHF
TGTGCCAGCAGCCAAACTAAAAATTCACCCCTCCACTTT
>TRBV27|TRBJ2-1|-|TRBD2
CASRELLAGHNEQFF
TGTGCCAGCAGGGAACTACTAGCGGGCCACAATGAGCAGTTCTTC
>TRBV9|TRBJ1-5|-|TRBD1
CASSATGLGNQPQHF
TGTGCCAGCAGCGCGACAGGGCTTGGCAATCAGCCCCAGCATTTT
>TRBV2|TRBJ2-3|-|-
CASSGSGARTDTQYF
TGTGCCAGCAGTGGGTCAGGGGCCCGCACAGATACGCAGTATTTT
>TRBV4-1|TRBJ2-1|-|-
CASSQEGASAMSAYNEQFF
TGCGCCAGCAGCCAAGAAGGGGCTAGCGCGATGTCAGCCTACAATGAGCAGTTCTTC
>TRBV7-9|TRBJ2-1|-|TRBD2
CASSALSGPSSYNEQFF
TGTGCCAGCAGTGCCCTTAGCGGGCCTAGCTCCTACAATGAGCAGTTCTTC
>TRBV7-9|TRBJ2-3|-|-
CASSSGAVDTQYF
TGTGCCAGCAGCTCAGGGGCGGTAGATACGCAGTATTTT